This T cell receptor beta chain came from a study of shared clonotypes between healthy human individuals. Sequencing used immunoSEQ multiplex PCR; TCRdb keeps in-frame clones, though not all of them. The sample carries 1,400,000 or so clones, approximately 98.5% recorded once. The CDR3 has 13 amino acids. Germline CDR1 reads SEHNR; CDR2 reads FQNEAQ (reference sequence). The V end was cut by 3 bases, the J end by 5 bases, with 10 bases between. The gene calls are TRBV7-9 and TRBJ2-5; D is uncertain. The source of this sequence is a man aged 30 to 45 in good health. Sequenced: naive CD4+ T cells sorted from blood. Described subset: CD45RA+ positively selected. The CDR3 DNA sequence: TGTGCCAGCAGCTTCGGCGTTGAGGAGACCCAGTACTTC. Protein: CASSFGVEETQYF.